This T cell receptor (beta chain) was sequenced for a study of blood T cell repertoires in COVID-19. Study as a whole: The United States, Italy and Spain supplied acute and convalescent COVID-19 samples. T cells, B-cell-depleted T cells, or PBMCs provided the cDNA or gDNA that served as material.

Germline assignment: CDR1 SEHNR and CDR2 FQNEAQ (reference sequence). Trimming cost V 1 base and J 3 bases, with 6 bases left between them. The CDR3 has 14 residues. As originally analysed: Reference gene primer amplification in the assay estimated nucleated cell counts. Repertoires were generated with immunoSEQ multiplex PCR, while TCRdb's copy carries only in-frame clones and drops some. For V, J and clone size, that table is used; D and trimming come from the DNA. The sample shows 110,000 to 150,000 clones, 75% to 90% of them seen only once. The sample taken for sequencing was peripheral blood. The sequence was collected from a woman aged 80 or older with acute or convalescent COVID-19. This sequence joins TRBV7-9 and TRBJ2-2; D ambiguous. CDR3 sequence: CASSLDSYTGELFF. The DNA for the CDR3 is TGTGCCAGCAGCTTAGACAGCTACACCGGGGAGCTGTTTTTT.